Below are 31 T cell receptor beta chains sequenced from a single sample in a study of shared clonotypes between healthy human individuals. Terminally differentiated effector memory CD45RA+ cells were excluded from the naive CD8 cells, which were CD45RO-negative and positively selected for CCR7. Sequencing used immunoSEQ multiplex PCR; TCRdb keeps in-frame clones, though not all of them. The sample has about 2,200,000 clones, about 93% seen once. Sequencing used naive CD8+ T cells from PBMCs. These TCRs come from a man between 18 and 35 years old in good health. Some clones in this sample may be carry-over from other donors' samples.

The chain uses TRBV9 and TRBJ1-2, with D uncertain. There are 15 residues in the CDR3. Per the germline V gene, CDR1 is SGDLS and CDR2 is YYNGEE. The V and J ends lost 2 bases and 0 bases respectively, with 11 bases between them. The CDR3 DNA follows: TGTGCCAGCAGCGTTGGGGTATTAGCTAACTATGGCTACACCTTC. The encoded protein is CASSVGVLANYGYTF.

Remarks on this clone: Other nucleotide sequences in the sample specify the same CDR3. The chain uses TRBV6-5 and TRBJ2-7; D remains unclear. The length of the CDR3 is 9 residues. Trimming left V 8 bases short and J 4 bases short, with 3 bases between. Germline-derived CDR1 and CDR2 are MNHEY and SVGAGI. The CDR3 is CASGYEQYF. In DNA form, the CDR3 reads TGTGCCAGCGGGTACGAGCAGTACTTC.

Notes on this clone: This CDR3 is also generated by other DNA sequences in the sample. The genes are TRBV28 and TRBJ1-5; D is unresolved. V was shortened by 5 bases and J by 6 bases, with 5 bases between the two germline ends. Germline V gene data show CDR1 as MDHEN and CDR2 as SYDVKM. The CDR3 length is 11 residues. The CDR3 DNA reads as TGTGCCAGCAGTCTAAGTCAGCCCCAGCATTTT. This sequence encodes CASSLSQPQHF. The full variable domain, rest sourced from reference TRBV28 and TRBJ1-5, is DVKVTQSSRYLVKRTGEKVFLECVQDMDHENMFWYRQDPGLGLRLIYFSYDVKMKEKGDIPEGYSVSREKKERFSLILESASTNQTSMYLCASSLSQPQHFGDGTRLSIL.

This clone appeared a few times. The V gene is TRBV10-3, the J gene TRBJ2-7, with 7 bases lining up with TRBD1. Trimming at V came to 2 bases and at J to 3 bases, leaving 1 base not matched to a gene. CDR3 length equals 13 residues. Germline CDR1 reads ENHRY; CDR2 reads SYGVKD. DNA for the CDR3: TGTGCCATCAGTGAGGACAGGGACTACGAGCAGTACTTC. Its protein product is CAISEDRDYEQYF.

The chain employs TRBV4-1 and TRBJ1-5; no reliable D call. This CDR3 contains 16 residues. V lost 1 base to trimming and J lost 0 bases, with 10 bases between them. Per the germline V gene, CDR1 is MGHRA and CDR2 is YSYEKL. This CDR3 is CASSQVLQISNQPQHF. CDR3 bases: TGCGCCAGCAGCCAAGTATTACAGATTAGCAATCAGCCCCAGCATTTT.

The gene calls are TRBV7-8 and TRBJ1-1; the D is unclear. V lost 1 base and J lost 4, with 13 bases in between. The germline V gene encodes CDR1 SGHVS and CDR2 FQNEAQ. The CDR3 is 15 residues long. The CDR3 DNA follows: TGTGCCAGCAGCTTAGTCGTCCCGAGGGCCACTGAAGCTTTCTTT. Protein product: CASSLVVPRATEAFF.

The V gene is TRBV15, the J gene TRBJ2-7, with 8 bases lining up with TRBD2. The CDR3 has 13 residues. The germline V gene encodes CDR1 LNHNV and CDR2 YYDKDF (reference sequence). J lost 1 base, V lost 5 bases, and 1 base had no gene match. The DNA of the CDR3 is TGTGCCACCAGCCAGCGGGGGTCCTACGAGCAGTACTTC. Its protein product is CATSQRGSYEQYF.

Only one count was recorded for this clone. V gene TRBV5-4 combines with J gene TRBJ2-7, with D perhaps TRBD1 or TRBD2 (6 bases each). V dropped 0 bases and J dropped 4 bases, with 14 bases sitting between them. From germline, CDR1 is SGHNT and CDR2 YYREEE (reference sequence). The CDR3 loop spans 15 amino acids. DNA of the CDR3: TGTGCCAGCAGCTTGGATGGGGGGCCAGGGTACGAGCAGTACTTC. It translates to CASSLDGGPGYEQYF.

The chain joins TRBV7-9 to TRBJ2-3; the D gene is possibly TRBD1 (7 bases). The germline CDR1 and CDR2 sequences are SEHNR and FQNEAQ (reference sequence). The CDR3 extends over 17 amino acids. With 5 bases removed from V and 3 bases from J, the gap between germline ends came to 21 bases. CDR3 nucleotide sequence: TGTGCCAGCAGCCCCCCTATGAGGCAGGGGGGAACAGATACGCAGTATTTT. It specifies CASSPPMRQGGTDTQYF.

The chain has TRBV7-9 and TRBJ2-7; D is uncertain. Germline V lookup: CDR1 SEHNR, CDR2 FQNEAQ (reference sequence). With 5 bases removed from V and 1 base from J, the gap between germline ends came to 9 bases. The CDR3 consists of 13 residues. The CDR3 DNA reads TGTGCCAGCAGCGTCGACCCGTCCTACGAGCAGTACTTC. It is translated as CASSVDPSYEQYF.

The V and J genes are TRBV11-2 and TRBJ1-5; 7 bases are a match to TRBD1. CDR3 length: 18 amino acids. Per the germline V gene, CDR1 is SGHAT and CDR2 is FQNNGV. V shed 1 base, J shed 0 bases, and the junction held 9 bases outside the gene matches. CDR3 nucleotides: TGTGCCAGCAGCTTAGGTGGCAGGGGGACTTTTAGCAATCAGCCCCAGCATTTT. It encodes CASSLGGRGTFSNQPQHF. The whole variable domain, remainder taken from reference TRBV11-2 and TRBJ1-5, is EAGVAQSPRYKIIEKRQSVAFWCNPISGHATLYWYQQILGQGPKLLIQFQNNGVVDDSQLPKDRFSAERLKGVDSTLKIQPAKLEDSAVYLCASSLGGRGTFSNQPQHFGDGTRLSIL.

CDR3 loop: CASSVNRWDRGLANEKLFF. CDR3 DNA: TGTGCCAGCAGTGTAAACCGATGGGACAGGGGGCTGGCTAATGAAAAACTGTTTTTT. The V and J genes are TRBV6-1 and TRBJ1-4; 12 bases map to TRBD1. The CDR3 spans 19 residues. The J segment lost 3 bases and the V segment lost 4 bases, leaving 12 bases of the junction unmatched. Germline lookup yields CDR1 MNHNS and CDR2 SASEGT.

V is TRBV30 and J is TRBJ2-7; no clear D. Germline assignment: CDR1 GTSNPN and CDR2 SVGIG (reference sequence). V was clipped by 5 bases and J by 3 bases, with 17 bases between them. This CDR3 has 14 amino acids. The CDR3 DNA follows: TGTGCCTGGGACCGGCCCGCGACGATCTACGAGCAGTACTTC. It encodes CAWDRPATIYEQYF.

A note on this clone: At one end, the junction sequence differs from germline, possibly due to a read error. The gene calls are TRBV6-1 and TRBJ2-5, with D tentatively TRBD1 or TRBD2 (6 bases each). Germline lookup yields CDR1 MNHNS and CDR2 SASEGT. This CDR3 spans 15 amino acids. CDR3 coding DNA: TGTGCCAGCAGGGAAGTAGTCGGGGGCTGGGAGACCCAGTACTTC. Translation gives CASREVVGGWETQYF.

This clone was seen just once. J is TRBJ2-7 and V is TRBV6-1, with TRBD2 matching over 8 bases. Looked up from germline, CDR1 is MNHNS and CDR2 is SASEGT. CDR3 length: 15 amino acids. Trimming at V came to 9 bases and at J to 1 base, leaving 11 bases not matched to a gene. The CDR3 region is CASSLAGELSYEQYF. CDR3 nucleotide sequence: TGTGCCAGTTCGCTAGCGGGCGAACTTTCCTACGAGCAGTACTTC.

The chain carries TRBV27 and TRBJ2-7; no definite D call. The CDR3 totals 11 residues. V lost 5 bases to trimming and J lost 3 bases, with 5 bases between them. Looked up from germline, CDR1 is MNHEY and CDR2 is SMNVEV (reference sequence). In nucleotides, the CDR3 is TGTGCCAGCAGTATGGGCTACGAGCAGTACTTC. Protein: CASSMGYEQYF.

This chain joins TRBV4-2 and TRBJ2-5; D is unclear. The closer fit of TRBJ2-7 to the DNA end suggests the J call may be wrong. The CDR3 is 13 residues long. Germline V gene lookup returns CDR1 LGHNA and CDR2 YNFKEQ. CDR3 DNA sequence: TGTGCCAGCAGCCAAGGGGCCTACTACGAGCAGTACTTC. Encoded protein: CASSQGAYYEQYF.

The genes are TRBV6-1 and TRBJ2-3; D remains unclear. The CDR3 extends over 14 amino acids. Germline V gene sequence: CDR1 MNHNS, CDR2 SASEGT. V lost 7 bases, J lost 3 bases, and 14 bases lay in between. CDR3 sequence reads: CASTGGTRTDTQYF. In DNA, the CDR3 is TGTGCCAGCACGGGCGGCACGAGGACAGATACGCAGTATTTT.

The CDR3, as DNA: TGTGCCAGCAGGCCCCTCGTAGGGATCGATGAGCAGTTCTTC. This sequence encodes CASRPLVGIDEQFF. The genes are TRBV27 and TRBJ2-1; D call uncertain. V lost 6 bases, J lost 8 bases, and 17 bases lay in between. This CDR3 spans 14 amino acids. Per the germline V gene, CDR1 is MNHEY and CDR2 is SMNVEV (reference sequence).

The chain combines TRBV29-1 with TRBJ2-7; 9 bases are shared with TRBD2. This CDR3 region has 15 residues. CDR1 and CDR2 (germline): SQVTM, ANQGSEA. The J segment lost 1 base and the V segment lost 2 bases, leaving 6 bases of the junction unmatched. The CDR3 coding sequence is TGCAGCGTTGAATGGACTAGCGCGAATTCCTACGAGCAGTACTTC. Translated, it gives CSVEWTSANSYEQYF.

The J gene is TRBJ1-1, the V gene TRBV6-5; tentatively, D is TRBD1 (6 bases). Trimming pared 3 bases from V and 5 bases from J, leaving 10 bases between. This CDR3 is built from 13 residues. The V gene's germline CDR1 is MNHEY and CDR2 SVGAGI. For the CDR3, the DNA is TGTGCCAGCAGTTATAGGGGGTCGACTGAAGCTTTCTTT. It codes for CASSYRGSTEAFF.

The chain joins TRBV5-6 to TRBJ1-2; D may be TRBD1 (5 bases). The germline V gene has CDR1 SGHDT and CDR2 YYEEEE. The germline V and J ends were trimmed by 0 bases and 3 bases, with 9 bases remaining between them. The length of the CDR3 is 14 residues. CDR3 nucleotide sequence: TGTGCCAGCAGCTTGGGGGCGGGGCACTATGGCTACACCTTC. This translates into CASSLGAGHYGYTF. The full variable domain, rest sourced from reference TRBV5-6 and TRBJ1-2, is DAGVTQSPTHLIKTRGQQVTLRCSPKSGHDTVSWYQQALGQGPQFIFQYYEEEERQRGNFPDRFSGHQFPNYSSELNVNALLLGDSALYLCASSLGAGHYGYTFGSGTRLTVV.

The rearrangement uses TRBV15 and TRBJ1-2, with D maybe TRBD1 (5 bases). V lost 0 bases and J lost 3, with 11 bases in between. The CDR3 has 15 amino acids. In germline, CDR1 is LNHNV, CDR2 YYDKDF (reference sequence). The CDR3, as DNA: TGTGCCACCAGCAGAGAGGAGGGGTCTGACTATGGCTACACCTTC. This sequence encodes CATSREEGSDYGYTF.

The rearrangement uses TRBV27 and TRBJ2-3, with 12 bases fitting TRBD1. V lost 5 bases and J lost 6; bases outside the gene matches: 9. The CDR3 runs 16 residues. Germline V gives CDR1 MNHEY, CDR2 SMNVEV (reference sequence). The CDR3 reads CASSLRRDRGPDTQYF. CDR3 nucleotides: TGTGCCAGCAGTCTACGTCGGGACAGGGGGCCGGATACGCAGTATTTT.

This clone appeared a few times. The V and J genes are TRBV9 and TRBJ2-1; 14 bases map to TRBD2. The CDR3 has 17 residues. Germline trimming cut 3 bases from V and 2 bases from J; bases unmatched to any gene: 4. CDR1 and CDR2 (germline): SGDLS, YYNGEE. The CDR3 reads CASSEGTSGSPYNEQFF. CDR3 DNA sequence: TGTGCCAGCAGCGAGGGGACTAGCGGGAGTCCCTACAATGAGCAGTTCTTC. The variable domain in full, with the rest retrieved from reference TRBV9 and TRBJ2-1, is DSGVTQTPKHLITATGQRVTLRCSPRSGDLSVYWYQQSLDQGLQFLIQYYNGEERAKGNILERFSAQQFPDLHSELNLSSLELGDSALYFCASSEGTSGSPYNEQFFGPGTRLTVL.

This chain connects TRBV28 to TRBJ1-1; D remains ambiguous. Trimming left V 5 bases short and J 0 bases short, with 13 bases between. In germline, CDR1 is MDHEN, CDR2 SYDVKM. This CDR3 region has 15 residues. CDR3 nucleotides: TGTGCCAGCAGTACGACCGGGGTCATGAACACTGAAGCTTTCTTT. Translation: CASSTTGVMNTEAFF.

This clone occurred once. V gene TRBV5-1 combines with J gene TRBJ2-2, with 8 nucleotides matching TRBD2. Trimming took 3 bases from V and 0 from J; bases not matched to a gene: 4. The CDR3 extends over 16 amino acids. The germline CDR1 and CDR2 sequences are SGHRS and YFSETQ. CDR3 residues: CASSSGTRPNTGELFF. The CDR3 DNA is TGCGCCAGCAGCTCGGGGACTAGACCGAACACCGGGGAGCTGTTTTTT.

The chain links TRBV9 to TRBJ2-7; TRBD1 matches 10 bases. Trimming removed 4 bases from V and 7 bases from J; junction bases left unmatched: 8. CDR3 length: 14 residues. Germline CDR1 reads SGDLS; CDR2 reads YYNGEE. The CDR3 DNA is TGTGCCAGCAGCCCAGGGGACAGGGGTTTAGAGCAGTACTTC. Translated: CASSPGDRGLEQYF.

The gene calls are TRBV9 and TRBJ2-7, with 9 positions matching TRBD1. This CDR3 has 16 amino acids. J was trimmed by 5 bases and V by 3 bases; bases with no gene match: 12. CDR1 SGDLS and CDR2 YYNGEE come from the germline V gene. The CDR3 loop is CASSEQSGTGLHEQYF. CDR3 bases: TGTGCCAGCAGCGAACAATCCGGGACAGGGTTACACGAGCAGTACTTC.

Points on this clone: In the same sample, other DNA sequences code for this CDR3. The rearrangement links TRBV6-1 to TRBJ1-2, with 9 bases that match TRBD1. Trimming took 2 bases from V and 4 from J; bases not matched to a gene: 5. This CDR3 has 15 amino acids. Germline CDR1 reads MNHNS; CDR2 reads SASEGT. This CDR3 reads CASSETGGLGYGYTF. CDR3 DNA sequence: TGTGCCAGCAGTGAAACAGGGGGCCTCGGCTATGGCTACACCTTC.

V is TRBV5-1 and J is TRBJ1-5; maybe TRBD1 (6 bases). The V end was cut by 2 bases, the J end by 6 bases, with 21 bases between. Germline assignment: CDR1 SGHRS and CDR2 YFSETQ. The CDR3 has 17 amino acids. CDR3 nucleotide sequence: TGCGCCAGCAGCTTTCTCAAAGCAGGGGAAAGAGGTCAGCCCCAGCATTTT. This encodes CASSFLKAGERGQPQHF.